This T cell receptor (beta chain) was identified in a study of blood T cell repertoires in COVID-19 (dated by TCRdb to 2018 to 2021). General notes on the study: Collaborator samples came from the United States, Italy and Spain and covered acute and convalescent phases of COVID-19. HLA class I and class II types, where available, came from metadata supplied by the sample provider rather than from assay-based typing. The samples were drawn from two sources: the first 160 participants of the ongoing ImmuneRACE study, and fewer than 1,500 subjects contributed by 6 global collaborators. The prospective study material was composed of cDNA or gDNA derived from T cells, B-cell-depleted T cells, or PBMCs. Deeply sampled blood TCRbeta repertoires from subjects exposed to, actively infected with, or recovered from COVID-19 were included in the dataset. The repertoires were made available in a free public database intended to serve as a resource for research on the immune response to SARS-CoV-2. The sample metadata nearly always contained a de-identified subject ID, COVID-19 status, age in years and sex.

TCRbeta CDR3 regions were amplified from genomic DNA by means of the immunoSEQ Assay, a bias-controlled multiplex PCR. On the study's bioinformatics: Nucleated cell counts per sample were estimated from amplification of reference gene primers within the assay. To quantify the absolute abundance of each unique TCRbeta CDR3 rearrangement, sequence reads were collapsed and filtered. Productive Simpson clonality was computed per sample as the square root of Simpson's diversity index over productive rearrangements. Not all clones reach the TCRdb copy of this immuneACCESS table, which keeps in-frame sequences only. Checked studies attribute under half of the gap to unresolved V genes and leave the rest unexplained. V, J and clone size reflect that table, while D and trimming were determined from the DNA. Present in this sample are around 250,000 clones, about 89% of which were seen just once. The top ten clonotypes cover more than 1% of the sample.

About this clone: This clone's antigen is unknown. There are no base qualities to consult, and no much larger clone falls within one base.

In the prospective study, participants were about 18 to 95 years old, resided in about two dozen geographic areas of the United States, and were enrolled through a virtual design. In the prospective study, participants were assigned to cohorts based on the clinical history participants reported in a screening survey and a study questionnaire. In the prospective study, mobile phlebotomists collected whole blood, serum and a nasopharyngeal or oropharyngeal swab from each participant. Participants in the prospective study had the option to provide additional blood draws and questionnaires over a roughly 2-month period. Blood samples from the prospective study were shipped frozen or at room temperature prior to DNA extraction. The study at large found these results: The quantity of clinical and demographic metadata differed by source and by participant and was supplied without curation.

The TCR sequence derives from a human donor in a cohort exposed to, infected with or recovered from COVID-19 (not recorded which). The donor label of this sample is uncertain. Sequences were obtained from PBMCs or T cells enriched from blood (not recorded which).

This receptor carries the CDR3 CAGDQASGANVLTF. The DNA reads TGTGCCGGGGATCAGGCATCTGGGGCCAACGTCCTGACTTTC. The V gene is TRBV30 and the J gene is TRBJ2-6, with the identity of the D gene unclear. The CDR3 measures 14 amino acids from cysteine to phenylalanine. The kept DNA is CDR3 alone, 42 bases in frame from the first base. V is reduced by 8 bases and J by 1 base, leaving a spacing of 12 bases between them. Reading the germline V gene (reference sequence) gives CDR1 GTSNPN and CDR2 SVGIG.